One and the same sample provided the 19 T cell receptor beta chains below, sequenced in a study of T cell responses to AZD1222 COVID-19 vaccine (dated by TCRdb to the early 2020s). The library was obtained by the immunoSEQ multiplex PCR assay. What TCRdb holds here is the immuneACCESS table cut down to in-frame rearrangements. Part of the clones is not present; checked against another copy, under half of the missing clones reflect an unresolved V gene, and the others are unexplained. This sample gives around 140,000 clones in total; 85% to 95% of them show up just once. 5.1% of the sample is in the top ten clones. The time point label for this specimen denotes: baseline before first vaccination. This specimen consisted of peripheral blood, obtained on day 0 of AZD1222 vaccination. The source is an adult in good health.

The chain couples TRBV5-5 to TRBJ2-1, with 9 bases identical to TRBD1. The junction had 10 bases not matched to a gene; V was cut back by 4 bases and J by 5 bases. Germline CDR1 and CDR2: SGHKS and YYEKEE (reference sequence). The CDR3 consists of 16 residues. CDR3 sequence (DNA): TGTGCCAGCAGCATACAGGGGGCGATGGTCCACAATGAGCAGTTCTTC. It is translated as CASSIQGAMVHNEQFF.

V and J are TRBV6-5 and TRBJ1-5; a possible D gene is TRBD1 (5 bases). The germline CDR1 and CDR2 sequences are MNHEY and SVGAGI. With 6 bases removed from V and 1 base from J, the gap between germline ends came to 13 bases. CDR3 length: 15 amino acids. This CDR3 reads CASRKQVASNQPQHF. The DNA for the CDR3 is TGTGCCAGCAGAAAACAGGTGGCAAGCAATCAGCCCCAGCATTTT.

The chain combines TRBV19 with TRBJ2-3; 8 bases line up with TRBD2. Germline CDR1 reads LNHDA; CDR2 reads SQIVND (reference sequence). The CDR3 totals 15 residues. J gave up 4 bases and V 5 bases, and 8 bases lay outside the gene matches. In DNA, the CDR3 is TGTGCCAGTAGTCCCAGCGGGGGCCCGGCAGATACGCAGTATTTT. Translating it yields CASSPSGGPADTQYF. Filled out from reference TRBV19 and TRBJ2-3, the complete variable domain reads DGGITQSPKYLFRKEGQNVTLSCEQNLNHDAMYWYRQDPGQGLRLIYYSQIVNDFQKGDIAEGYSVSREKKESFPLTVTSAQKNPTAFYLCASSPSGGPADTQYFGPGTRLTVL.

The J gene is TRBJ1-5, the V gene TRBV4-1, with D uncertain. V shed 1 base and J shed 4 bases, with 11 bases lying between them. The CDR3 is made up of 15 amino acids. CDR1 is MGHRA and CDR2 is YSYEKL in the germline V gene. In DNA form, the CDR3 reads TGCGCCAGCAGCCAAGCTAGCCAGACGAATCAGCCCCAGCATTTT. Translation: CASSQASQTNQPQHF.

This clone is a singleton in its sample. The V call is TRBV6-1, the J call TRBJ2-1; 10 bases line up with TRBD1. V was clipped by 0 bases and J by 7 bases; unmatched bases: 6. Germline V lookup: CDR1 MNHNS, CDR2 SASEGT. The CDR3 contains 16 residues. The chain's CDR3 is CASSEAWGQGRNEQFF. In DNA form, the CDR3 reads TGTGCCAGCAGTGAAGCTTGGGGACAGGGGCGGAATGAGCAGTTCTTC.

V and J are TRBV21-1 and TRBJ1-2. TRBV21-1 is noted as a pseudogene. This CDR3 spans 16 amino acids. The CDR3 reads CASSKAHSILNYGYTF. The CDR3 bases are TGTGCCAGCAGCAAAGCGCACTCCATTCTAAACTATGGCTACACCTTC.

The sample holds a few counts of this clone. V usage is TRBV7-8 and J usage is TRBJ1-4; D unclear. Germline CDR1 reads SGHVS; CDR2 reads FQNEAQ. The CDR3 consists of 16 residues. V lost 3 bases to trimming and J lost 8 bases, with 19 bases between them. The CDR3 here is CASSFVPSGSGEKLFF. The DNA for the CDR3 is TGTGCCAGCAGCTTTGTCCCATCGGGGTCGGGAGAAAAACTGTTTTTT.

The chain links TRBV7-2 to TRBJ2-2, with D hard to call. This CDR3 region has 15 residues. Germline CDR1 SGHTA, CDR2 FQGNSA. Trimming took off 3 bases at V and 0 bases at J, with 8 bases between the two ends. The CDR3 nucleotides read TGTGCCAGCAGCTTGTGGTTCGCGAACACCGGGGAGCTGTTTTTT. This encodes CASSLWFANTGELFF.

V is TRBV5-6 and J is TRBJ1-1; tentatively, D is TRBD1 (5 bases). Trimming removed 3 bases at V and 1 base at J, with 16 bases between. The CDR3 contains 16 residues. Germline lookup yields CDR1 SGHDT and CDR2 YYEEEE. The CDR3 region is CASSWDPRTANTEAFF. The CDR3 nucleotides read TGTGCCAGCAGCTGGGACCCGAGGACGGCGAACACTGAAGCTTTCTTT.

The CDR3 DNA follows: TGTGCCAGCAGTGAAAGGGCGGCGGGAGGGCCAGCAGATACGCAGTATTTT. This sequence encodes CASSERAAGGPADTQYF. The V call is TRBV6-1, the J call TRBJ2-3; TRBD2 aligns across 9 bases. Germline-derived CDR1 and CDR2 are MNHNS and SASEGT. The CDR3 is made up of 17 amino acids. V shed 2 bases and J 4 bases; nucleotides not matched to a gene: 10.

Notes on this clone: At one end, the junction sequence differs from germline, possibly due to a read error. V and J are TRBV7-7 and TRBJ2-5, with D tentatively TRBD2 (6 bases). Germline-derived CDR1 and CDR2 are SSHAT and FNYEAQ (reference sequence). The CDR3 is made up of 15 amino acids. DNA for the CDR3: TGTGCTAGCAGCTTAGCGACCGGGACTCACGAGACCCAGTACTTC. It specifies CASSLATGTHETQYF.

The genes are TRBV7-8 and TRBJ2-3; TRBD2 matches 9 bases. J lost 0 bases, V lost 4 bases, and 5 bases had no gene match. The CDR3 runs 16 residues. Per germline, CDR1 SGHVS and CDR2 FQNEAQ. CDR3 protein: CASSSKRGASTDTQYF. In nucleotides, the CDR3 is TGTGCCAGCAGCTCTAAGCGGGGGGCTAGCACAGATACGCAGTATTTT.

This rearrangement joins TRBV27 to TRBJ2-7; a weak D match, TRBD2 (6 bases). V gave up 2 bases and J gave up 4 bases, with 9 bases separating them. Germline V gene data show CDR1 as MNHEY and CDR2 as SMNVEV (reference sequence). The CDR3 is 13 residues long. This CDR3 reads CASSLHGGYEQYF. The CDR3 region has the DNA TGTGCCAGCAGTTTACACGGGGGATACGAGCAGTACTTC.

This sequence joins TRBV19 and TRBJ1-1; no clear D. The V gene lost 7 bases and the J gene lost 3 bases, with 15 bases spanning the gap. Per germline, CDR1 LNHDA and CDR2 SQIVND (reference sequence). The CDR3 length is 14 residues. CDR3 amino acids: CASTDSPGYTEAFF. The CDR3, as DNA: TGTGCCAGTACAGATTCACCGGGGTACACTGAAGCTTTCTTT.

In DNA form, the CDR3 reads TGTGCCAGCAGTCACAACACCGGGACAGGGCTCTCTGGGGCCAACGTCCTGACTTTC. Translation gives CASSHNTGTGLSGANVLTF. The chain links TRBV27 to TRBJ2-6, with 9 positions matching TRBD1. CDR3 length: 19 amino acids. J lost 0 bases, V lost 5 bases, and 11 bases had no gene match. Germline values: CDR1 MNHEY, CDR2 SMNVEV (reference sequence).

The CDR3 region is CASSLQGNPYEQYF. The CDR3 DNA follows: TGTGCCAGCAGTTTACAGGGGAACCCCTACGAGCAGTACTTC. The chain links TRBV6-2 or TRBV6-3 to TRBJ2-7; TRBD1 matches 7 bases. This CDR3 is built from 14 residues. Germline assignment: CDR1 MNHEY and CDR2 SVGEGT. The ends lost 4 bases at V and 2 bases at J; junction bases unmatched: 5.

The J gene is TRBJ1-2, the V gene TRBV7-9; D call uncertain. In germline, CDR1 is SEHNR, CDR2 FQNEAQ (reference sequence). The CDR3 contains 13 residues. V was clipped by 0 bases and J by 6 bases, with 8 bases between them. The CDR3 loop is CASSLAYGDGYTF. The CDR3 coding sequence is TGTGCCAGCAGCTTAGCGTATGGGGATGGCTACACCTTC.

Of note for this clone: Other DNA sequences from this sample encode an identical CDR3 as well. The gene calls are TRBV6-2 or TRBV6-3 and TRBJ2-7, with 12 positions matching TRBD2. CDR3 size: 15 residues. The junction had 4 bases not matched to a gene; V was cut back by 6 bases and J by 1 base. CDR1 MNHEY and CDR2 SVGEGT come from the germline V gene. The CDR3 is CASSLTSGRSYEQYF. Here the CDR3 DNA reads TGTGCCAGCAGCTTAACTAGCGGGAGGTCCTACGAGCAGTACTTC.

The rearrangement uses TRBV7-2 and TRBJ1-2, with D unclear. V was cut by 5 bases and J by 1 base, with 20 bases left in between. This CDR3 is 17 amino acids long. Germline CDR1 is SGHTA and CDR2 is FQGNSA. The CDR3 sequence is CASSPQVAHKYNYGYTF. The CDR3 DNA follows: TGTGCCAGCAGCCCTCAGGTGGCACACAAGTATAACTATGGCTACACCTTC.